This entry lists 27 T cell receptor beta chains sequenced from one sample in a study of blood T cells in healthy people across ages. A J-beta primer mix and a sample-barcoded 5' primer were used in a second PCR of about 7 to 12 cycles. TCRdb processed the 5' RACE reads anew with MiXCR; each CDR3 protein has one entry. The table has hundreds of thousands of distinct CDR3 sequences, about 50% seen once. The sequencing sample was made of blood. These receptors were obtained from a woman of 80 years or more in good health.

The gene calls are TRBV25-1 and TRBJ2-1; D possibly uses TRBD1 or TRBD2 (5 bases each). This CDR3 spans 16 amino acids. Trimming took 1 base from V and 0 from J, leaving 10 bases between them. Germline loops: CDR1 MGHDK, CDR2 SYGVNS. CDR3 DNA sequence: TGTGCCAGCAGTGAATGGGGACCGAGCTCCTACAATGAGCAGTTCTTC. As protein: CASSEWGPSSYNEQFF.

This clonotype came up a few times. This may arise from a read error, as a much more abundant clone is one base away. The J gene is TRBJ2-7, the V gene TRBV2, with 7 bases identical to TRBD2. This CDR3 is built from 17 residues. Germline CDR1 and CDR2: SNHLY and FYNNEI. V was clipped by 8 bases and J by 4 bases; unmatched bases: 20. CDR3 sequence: CASSSSRISGNKYEQYF. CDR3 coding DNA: TGTGCCAGCTCCAGCTCCAGGATCAGCGGGAATAAATACGAGCAGTACTTC.

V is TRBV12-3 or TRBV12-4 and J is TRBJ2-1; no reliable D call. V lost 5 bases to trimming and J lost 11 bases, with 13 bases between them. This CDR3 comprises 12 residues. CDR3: CASSLSEGQQFF. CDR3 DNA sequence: TGTGCCAGCAGTCTTTCAGAAGGCCAGCAGTTCTTC.

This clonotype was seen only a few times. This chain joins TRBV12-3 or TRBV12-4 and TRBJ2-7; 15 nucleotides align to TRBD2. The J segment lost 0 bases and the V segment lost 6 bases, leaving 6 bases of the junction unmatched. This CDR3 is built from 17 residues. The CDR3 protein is CASRSGLAGGSSYEQYF. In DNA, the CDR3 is TGTGCCAGCAGAAGTGGACTAGCGGGAGGGAGCTCCTACGAGCAGTACTTC.

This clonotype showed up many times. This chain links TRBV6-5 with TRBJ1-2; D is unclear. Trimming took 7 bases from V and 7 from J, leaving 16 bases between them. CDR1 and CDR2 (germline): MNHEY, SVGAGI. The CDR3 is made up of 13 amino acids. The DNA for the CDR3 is TGTGCCAGCACCCCCCGAGCGGGATTTGGCTACACCTTC. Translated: CASTPRAGFGYTF.

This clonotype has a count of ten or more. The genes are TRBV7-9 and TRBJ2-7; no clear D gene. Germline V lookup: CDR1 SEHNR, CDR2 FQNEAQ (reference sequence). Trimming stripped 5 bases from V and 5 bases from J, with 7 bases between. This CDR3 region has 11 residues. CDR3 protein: CASSDVHEQYF. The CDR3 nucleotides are TGTGCCAGCAGCGACGTCCACGAGCAGTACTTC.

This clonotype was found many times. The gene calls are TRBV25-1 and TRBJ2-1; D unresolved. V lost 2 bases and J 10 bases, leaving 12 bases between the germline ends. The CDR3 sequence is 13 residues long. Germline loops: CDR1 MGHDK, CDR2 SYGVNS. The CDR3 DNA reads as TGTGCCAGCAGTGAACCTCTTGTCCCCGAGCAGTTCTTC. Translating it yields CASSEPLVPEQFF.

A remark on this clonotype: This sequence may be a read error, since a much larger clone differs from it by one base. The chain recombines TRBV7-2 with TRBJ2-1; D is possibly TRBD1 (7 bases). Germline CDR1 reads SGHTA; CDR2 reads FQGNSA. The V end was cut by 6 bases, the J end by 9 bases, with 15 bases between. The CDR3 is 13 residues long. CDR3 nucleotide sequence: TGTGCCAGCAGGACAACAGGGGAGGTTGAGCAGTTCTTC. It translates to CASRTTGEVEQFF.

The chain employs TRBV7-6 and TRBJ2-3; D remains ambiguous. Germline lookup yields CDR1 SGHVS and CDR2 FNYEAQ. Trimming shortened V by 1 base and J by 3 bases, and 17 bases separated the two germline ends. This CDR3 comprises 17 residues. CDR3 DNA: TGTGCCAGCAGCTTAGAGAGAACGGGCCGTCCAACAGATACGCAGTATTTT. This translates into CASSLERTGRPTDTQYF.

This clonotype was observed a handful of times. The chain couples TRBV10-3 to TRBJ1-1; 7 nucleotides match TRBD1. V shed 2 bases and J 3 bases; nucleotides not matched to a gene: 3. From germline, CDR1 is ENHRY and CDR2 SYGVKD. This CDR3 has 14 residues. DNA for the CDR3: TGTGCCATCAGTGAGACAGGGGCGGACACTGAAGCTTTCTTT. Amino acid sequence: CAISETGADTEAFF.

Written as DNA, the CDR3 is TGCAGTGCTAGAGATGGGCAGGCCCGTGAAGCTTTCTTT. Protein sequence: CSARDGQAREAFF. V gene TRBV20-1 combines with J gene TRBJ1-1; D gene ambiguous. Per germline, CDR1 DFQATT and CDR2 SNEGSKA (reference sequence). V gave up 0 bases and J gave up 7 bases, with 12 bases separating them. This CDR3 is built from 13 residues.

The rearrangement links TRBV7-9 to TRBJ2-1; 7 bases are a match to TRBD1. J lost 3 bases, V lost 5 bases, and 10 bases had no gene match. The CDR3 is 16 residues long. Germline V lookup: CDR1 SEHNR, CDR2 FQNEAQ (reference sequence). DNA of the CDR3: TGTGCCAGCAGCACCTACTCGGGACAGAGCTACAATGAGCAGTTCTTC. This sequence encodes CASSTYSGQSYNEQFF.

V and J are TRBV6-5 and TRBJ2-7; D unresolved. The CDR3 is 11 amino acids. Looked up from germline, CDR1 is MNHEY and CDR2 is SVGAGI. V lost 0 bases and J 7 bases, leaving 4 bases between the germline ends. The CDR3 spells CASSYSSEQYF. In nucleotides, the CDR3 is TGTGCCAGCAGTTACTCTAGTGAGCAGTACTTC.

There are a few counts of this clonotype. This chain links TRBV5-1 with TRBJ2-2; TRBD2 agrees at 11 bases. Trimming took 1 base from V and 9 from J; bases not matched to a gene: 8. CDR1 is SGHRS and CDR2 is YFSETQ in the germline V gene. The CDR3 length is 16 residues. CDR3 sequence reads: CASSLSTSGITRELFF. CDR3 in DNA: TGCGCCAGCAGCTTGTCGACTAGCGGGATCACTAGGGAGCTGTTTTTT.

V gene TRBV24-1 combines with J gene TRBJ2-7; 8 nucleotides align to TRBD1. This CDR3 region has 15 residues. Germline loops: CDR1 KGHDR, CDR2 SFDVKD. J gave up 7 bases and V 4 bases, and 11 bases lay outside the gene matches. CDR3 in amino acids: CATSDPGTGRNEQYF. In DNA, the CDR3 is TGTGCCACCAGTGACCCCGGGACAGGCCGTAATGAGCAGTACTTC.

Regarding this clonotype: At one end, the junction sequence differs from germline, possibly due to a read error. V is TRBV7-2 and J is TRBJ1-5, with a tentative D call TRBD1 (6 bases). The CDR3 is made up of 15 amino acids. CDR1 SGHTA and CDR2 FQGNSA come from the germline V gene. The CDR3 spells CANSFVGGGNQPQHF. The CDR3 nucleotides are TGTGCCAACAGCTTCGTAGGGGGGGGCAATCAGCCCCAGCATTTT.

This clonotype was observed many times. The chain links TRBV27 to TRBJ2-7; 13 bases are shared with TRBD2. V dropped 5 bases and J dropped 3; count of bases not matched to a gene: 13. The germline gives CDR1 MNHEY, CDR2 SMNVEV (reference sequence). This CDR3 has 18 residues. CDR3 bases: TGTGCCAGCAGTCTGCGTCCCGGGACTAGCGGGGACTACTACGAGCAGTACTTC. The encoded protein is CASSLRPGTSGDYYEQYF.

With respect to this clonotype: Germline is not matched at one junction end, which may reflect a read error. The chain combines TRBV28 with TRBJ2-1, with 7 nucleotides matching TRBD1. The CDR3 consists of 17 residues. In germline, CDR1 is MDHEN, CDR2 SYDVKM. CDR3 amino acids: CVSSLSNRGWSYNEQFF. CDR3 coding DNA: TGTGTCAGCAGTTTAAGCAACAGGGGCTGGTCGTACAATGAGCAGTTCTTC.

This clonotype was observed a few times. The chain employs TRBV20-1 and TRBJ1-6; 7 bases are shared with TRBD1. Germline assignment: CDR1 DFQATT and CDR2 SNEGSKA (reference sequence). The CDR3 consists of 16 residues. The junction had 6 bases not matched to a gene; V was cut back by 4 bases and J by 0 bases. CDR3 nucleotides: TGCAGTGCTATGAGGACAGGCAGCTCCTATAATTCACCCCTCCACTTT. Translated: CSAMRTGSSYNSPLHF.

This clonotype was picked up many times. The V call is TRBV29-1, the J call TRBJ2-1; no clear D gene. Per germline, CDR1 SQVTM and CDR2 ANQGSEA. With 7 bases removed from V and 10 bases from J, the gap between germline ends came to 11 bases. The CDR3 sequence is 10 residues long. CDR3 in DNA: TGCAGCGCTGACTCCCTCGAGCAGTTCTTC. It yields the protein CSADSLEQFF.

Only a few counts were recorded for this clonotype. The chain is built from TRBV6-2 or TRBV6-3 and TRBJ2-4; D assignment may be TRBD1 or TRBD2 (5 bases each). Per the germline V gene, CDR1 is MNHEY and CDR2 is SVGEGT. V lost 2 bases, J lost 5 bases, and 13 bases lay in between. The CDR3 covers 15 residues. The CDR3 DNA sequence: TGTGCCAGCAGTTACGGGGACGCTCGGCAAAACATTCAGTACTTC. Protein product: CASSYGDARQNIQYF.

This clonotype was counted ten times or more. CDR3 nucleotides: TGCGCCAGCAGCCGCGACAGGGGGTCCAACTATGGCTACACCTTC. Translated, it gives CASSRDRGSNYGYTF. The V gene is TRBV5-1, the J gene TRBJ1-2; 9 positions agree with TRBD1. In germline, CDR1 is SGHRS, CDR2 YFSETQ. V lost 4 bases and J lost 2; bases outside the gene matches: 6. This CDR3 is 15 amino acids long.

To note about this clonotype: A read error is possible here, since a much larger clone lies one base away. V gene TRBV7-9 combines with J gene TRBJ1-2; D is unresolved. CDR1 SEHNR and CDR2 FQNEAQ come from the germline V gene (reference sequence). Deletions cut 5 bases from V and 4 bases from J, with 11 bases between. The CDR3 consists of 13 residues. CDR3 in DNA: TGTGCCAGCAGCGTGGGATGGGGCTATGGCTACACCTTC. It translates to CASSVGWGYGYTF.

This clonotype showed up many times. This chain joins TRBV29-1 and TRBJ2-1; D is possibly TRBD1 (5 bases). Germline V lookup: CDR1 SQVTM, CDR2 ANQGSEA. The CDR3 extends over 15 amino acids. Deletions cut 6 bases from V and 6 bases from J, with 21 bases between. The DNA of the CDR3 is TGCAGCGTCTCTCTATTGACAGACAGAATCAATGAGCAGTTCTTC. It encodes CSVSLLTDRINEQFF.

In DNA form, the CDR3 reads TGCGCCAGCAGCCAAGGGACGCAAAACCACGTGCAGTACTTC. Translating it yields CASSQGTQNHVQYF. The V call is TRBV4-1, the J call TRBJ2-7; D is ambiguous. Germline V gene lookup returns CDR1 MGHRA and CDR2 YSYEKL. This CDR3 comprises 14 residues. Trimming shortened V by 1 base and J by 9 bases, and 16 bases separated the two germline ends.

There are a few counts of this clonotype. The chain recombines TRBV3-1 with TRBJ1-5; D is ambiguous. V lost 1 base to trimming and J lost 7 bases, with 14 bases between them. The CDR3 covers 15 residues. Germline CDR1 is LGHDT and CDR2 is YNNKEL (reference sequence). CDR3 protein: CASSQVGGREQPQHF. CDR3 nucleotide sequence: TGTGCCAGCAGCCAAGTAGGTGGTCGGGAACAGCCCCAGCATTTT.

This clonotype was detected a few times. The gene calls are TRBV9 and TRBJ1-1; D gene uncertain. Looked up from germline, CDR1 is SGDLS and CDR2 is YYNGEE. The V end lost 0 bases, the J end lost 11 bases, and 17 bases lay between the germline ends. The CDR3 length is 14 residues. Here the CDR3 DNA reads TGTGCCAGCAGCGTAGCTACCGGGGAAGACGCTGCTTTCTTT. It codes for CASSVATGEDAAFF.